The 5 T cell receptor beta chains listed next were all sequenced from one sample in a study of CXCR3-negative and CXCR3-positive naive CD8 T cells. Findings of the study overall: TRB CDR3 hydrophobicity was greater in CXCR3-positive naive cells than in CXCR3-negative naive cells.

Their antigens are not known. Libraries were UMI-labeled 5' RACE TRB cDNA. TCRdb re-called the 5' RACE reads and shows each CDR3 protein once, DNA omitted. The sample table includes 130,000 to 150,000 distinct CDR3 sequences. Sequenced input: naive CXCR3+ CD8+ T cells from blood. The subset was: CD45RO-CCR7+CD27+CD95- naive CD8+ T cells expressing CXCR3 (TNR3+). Every receptor here comes from a human donor in good health. Some clones in this sample may be carry-over from other donors' samples.

The chain couples TRBV6-1 to TRBJ2-1; the TRBD2 assignment by TCRdb is unverifiable without DNA. The germline V gene has CDR1 MNHNS and CDR2 SASEGT. This CDR3 is built from 15 residues. The CDR3 sequence is CASSELADSYNEQFF.

CDR3 loop: CASSLFAGGPMYNEQFF. This chain joins TRBV7-3 and TRBJ2-1; as DNA is missing, the TRBD2 call by TCRdb cannot be tested. CDR3 length: 17 residues. Germline V gene sequence: CDR1 SGHTA, CDR2 FQGTGA.

V is TRBV18 and J is TRBJ2-7. The CDR3 loop spans 12 amino acids. Germline lookup yields CDR1 KGHSH and CDR2 LQKENI. The chain's CDR3 is CASSQGSYEQYF.

This chain connects TRBV29-1 to TRBJ2-7; the TCRdb call, TRBD1, lacks DNA for checking. CDR1 is SQVTM, CDR2 ANQGSEA, per germline. The CDR3 has 14 amino acids. The chain's CDR3 is CSVEGTGETYEQYF.

This chain uses TRBV11-2 with TRBJ2-1. The CDR3 is 14 amino acids. CDR1 SGHAT and CDR2 FQNNGV come from the germline V gene. Here the CDR3 reads CASSMTSSYNEQFF.